This is a list of T cell receptor beta chains from one sample in a study of blood T cell repertoires in COVID-19. Method: immunoSEQ multiplex PCR; TCRdb's copy keeps in-frame clones and lacks some. The sample has 110,000 to 150,000 clones; approximately 90% are singletons. Material: peripheral blood. These receptors originate from a man aged 60-69 years with active or convalescent COVID-19. The CDR3 runs from the conserved cysteine through the conserved F or W. D genes are given only for firm matches. The size field is filled for only some rows; it gives once, few, many or a size class.

CDR3nt: TGCGCCAGCAGCGCCCGGGACAGGATCCCCGAATGCGAAAAACTGTTTTTT
CDR3aa: CASSARDRIPECEKLFF
d_gene: TRBD1
v_gene: TRBV5-1
abundance: NA
j_gene: TRBJ1-4

CDR3nt: TGTGCCAGCTCGCAAACAGGGGATGGTCAGCCCCAGCATTTT
CDR3aa: CASSQTGDGQPQHF
d_gene: TRBD1
v_gene: TRBV28
abundance: NA
j_gene: TRBJ1-5

CDR3nt: TGCGCCAGCAGCCAAGAAGTGCAGGGGCCTGAAGCTTTCTTT
CDR3aa: CASSQEVQGPEAFF
d_gene: NA
v_gene: TRBV4-3
abundance: NA
j_gene: TRBJ1-1

CDR3nt: TGTGCCAGTAGTACTGGGGCCCGCCAAGAGACCCAGTACTTC
CDR3aa: CASSTGARQETQYF
d_gene: NA
v_gene: TRBV19
abundance: NA
j_gene: TRBJ2-5

CDR3nt: TGTGCCACCCCCGTAGGGGCCGCTGAAGCTTTCTTT
CDR3aa: CATPVGAAEAFF
d_gene: NA
v_gene: TRBV24-1
abundance: once
j_gene: TRBJ1-1

CDR3nt: TGTGCCACCAGCAGAGAGATTACAGGCAAATACTACTCTGGGGCCAACGTCCTGACTTTC
CDR3aa: CATSREITGKYYSGANVLTF
d_gene: NA
v_gene: TRBV15
abundance: NA
j_gene: TRBJ2-6

CDR3nt: TGTGCCAGCAGTTACTCGACAGGGAAGAATGGCTACACCTTC
CDR3aa: CASSYSTGKNGYTF
d_gene: TRBD1
v_gene: TRBV6-5
abundance: NA
j_gene: TRBJ1-2

CDR3nt: TGTGCCAGCAGCTTGGGAGGGAAGAACCAAGAGACCCAGTACTTC
CDR3aa: CASSLGGKNQETQYF
d_gene: NA
v_gene: TRBV5-4
abundance: NA
j_gene: TRBJ2-5

CDR3nt: TGCGCCAGCAGAAAGTCCGGGACAGGGGGCGCCGGGGTGTATGGCTACACCTTC
CDR3aa: CASRKSGTGGAGVYGYTF
d_gene: TRBD1
v_gene: TRBV5-1
abundance: once
j_gene: TRBJ1-2

CDR3nt: TGTGCCAGCAGCTTGGTCAGGGGGAATGAGCAGTTCTTC
CDR3aa: CASSLVRGNEQFF
d_gene: TRBD1
v_gene: TRBV5-4
abundance: NA
j_gene: TRBJ2-1

CDR3nt: TGTGCCTGGAACAGGGATTATGCTAATGGCTACACCTTC
CDR3aa: CAWNRDYANGYTF
d_gene: NA
v_gene: TRBV30
abundance: NA
j_gene: TRBJ1-2

CDR3nt: TGTGCCAGCAGCCCAAGTTTAGTACTCACAGATACGCAGTATTTT
CDR3aa: CASSPSLVLTDTQYF
d_gene: NA
v_gene: TRBV3-1/TRBV3-2
abundance: NA
j_gene: TRBJ2-3

CDR3nt: TGTGCCAGCATCTCGCAGGGGGCTCGTGAAAAACTGTTTTTT
CDR3aa: CASISQGAREKLFF
d_gene: TRBD1
v_gene: TRBV28
abundance: once
j_gene: TRBJ1-4

CDR3nt: TGTGCCAGCAGCTTAGGGCGGGGCCTAGCCAAAAACATTCAGTACTTC
CDR3aa: CASSLGRGLAKNIQYF
d_gene: NA
v_gene: TRBV7-9
abundance: NA
j_gene: TRBJ2-4

CDR3nt: TGTGCCAGCAGTTTTGCCTCCGGGACAGTCTTCCACGAGCAGTACTTC
CDR3aa: CASSFASGTVFHEQYF
d_gene: TRBD1
v_gene: TRBV28
abundance: NA
j_gene: TRBJ2-7

CDR3nt: TGCGCCAGCAGCTTGGAGGGGGACGGTGAAAAACTGTTTTTT
CDR3aa: CASSLEGDGEKLFF
d_gene: NA
v_gene: TRBV5-1
abundance: NA
j_gene: TRBJ1-4

CDR3nt: TGCGCCAGCAGCTTGAAGCGGGAAAACGGCTACACCTTC
CDR3aa: CASSLKRENGYTF
d_gene: NA
v_gene: TRBV5-1
abundance: NA
j_gene: TRBJ1-2

CDR3nt: TGCGCCAGCAGCCCCGATGGGACTAGCGGGGCCTACGAGCAGTACTTC
CDR3aa: CASSPDGTSGAYEQYF
d_gene: TRBD2
v_gene: TRBV5-1
abundance: once
j_gene: TRBJ2-7

CDR3nt: TGTGCCAGCAGTTACGGTAGCGGGGCGGGGAATTCACCCCTCCACTTT
CDR3aa: CASSYGSGAGNSPLHF
d_gene: NA
v_gene: TRBV6-5
abundance: NA
j_gene: TRBJ1-6

CDR3nt: TGTGCCAGCTCACAAGGGACAGGGTCAGATACGCAGTATTTT
CDR3aa: CASSQGTGSDTQYF
d_gene: TRBD1
v_gene: TRBV18
abundance: NA
j_gene: TRBJ2-3

CDR3nt: TGTGCCAGCAGCTTAGCATCAGGCAGTGAAAAACTGTTTTTT
CDR3aa: CASSLASGSEKLFF
d_gene: NA
v_gene: TRBV7-9
abundance: NA
j_gene: TRBJ1-4

CDR3nt: TGTGCCATCAATGACAGGGGGCTCAACGAGCAGTACTTC
CDR3aa: CAINDRGLNEQYF
d_gene: TRBD1
v_gene: TRBV28
abundance: NA
j_gene: TRBJ2-7

CDR3nt: TGTGCCGCAGGCCAGGGGGGCGCACAGCCCCAGCATTTT
CDR3aa: CAAGQGGAQPQHF
d_gene: TRBD1
v_gene: TRBV24-1
abundance: NA
j_gene: TRBJ1-5

CDR3nt: TGTGCCAGTAGTAACAGGGGATCGGGGAACACTGAAGCTTTCTTT
CDR3aa: CASSNRGSGNTEAFF
d_gene: TRBD1
v_gene: TRBV19
abundance: NA
j_gene: TRBJ1-1

CDR3nt: TGTGCCAGCAGTCCACGGACAGAGTACAATGAGCAGTTCTTC
CDR3aa: CASSPRTEYNEQFF
d_gene: NA
v_gene: TRBV27
abundance: once
j_gene: TRBJ2-1

CDR3nt: TGTGCCAGTAGTATAGGGAACAGCCTTTCTAACTATGGCTACACCTTC
CDR3aa: CASSIGNSLSNYGYTF
d_gene: NA
v_gene: TRBV19
abundance: NA
j_gene: TRBJ1-2

CDR3nt: TGTGCCAGCAGCCAGGTAGCGGCGAACACCGGGGAGCTGTTTTTT
CDR3aa: CASSQVAANTGELFF
d_gene: NA
v_gene: TRBV7-2
abundance: NA
j_gene: TRBJ2-2

CDR3nt: TGTGCCACCAGCAGGCCACAGGGTAATGAAAAACTGTTTTTT
CDR3aa: CATSRPQGNEKLFF
d_gene: NA
v_gene: TRBV15
abundance: NA
j_gene: TRBJ1-4

CDR3nt: TGTGCCAGCAGCCCCCTGGACAGGGGAAGAGGAAATCAGCCCCAGCATTTT
CDR3aa: CASSPLDRGRGNQPQHF
d_gene: TRBD1
v_gene: TRBV7-2
abundance: NA
j_gene: TRBJ1-5

CDR3nt: TGTGCCAGCAGCCAAGATGGCCTGCGGGGGGACACCGGGGAGCTGTTTTTT
CDR3aa: CASSQDGLRGDTGELFF
d_gene: TRBD2
v_gene: TRBV4-2
abundance: few
j_gene: TRBJ2-2

CDR3nt: TGTGCCAGCAGCCTCTTCGGGGGGAGGGGGGAGACCCAGTACTTC
CDR3aa: CASSLFGGRGETQYF
d_gene: NA
v_gene: TRBV6-2/TRBV6-3
abundance: NA
j_gene: TRBJ2-5

CDR3nt: TGCGCCAGCAGGGTCCTAGGGGGGGACCATACGCAGTATTTT
CDR3aa: CASRVLGGDHTQYF
d_gene: NA
v_gene: TRBV5-1
abundance: once
j_gene: TRBJ2-3

CDR3nt: TGTGCCAGCTCACCCAGGACTGATTCCTACGAGCAGTACTTC
CDR3aa: CASSPRTDSYEQYF
d_gene: NA
v_gene: TRBV18
abundance: NA
j_gene: TRBJ2-7

CDR3nt: TGTGCCATCAGTGATGAGGGACAGGGGGGCGGCTACACCTTC
CDR3aa: CAISDEGQGGGYTF
d_gene: TRBD1
v_gene: TRBV10-3
abundance: once
j_gene: TRBJ1-2

CDR3nt: TGTGCCAGCAGCGTAAGCGCAGGGGGGGGACAGGCGACCTACAATGAGCAGTTCTTC
CDR3aa: CASSVSAGGGQATYNEQFF
d_gene: NA
v_gene: TRBV9
abundance: NA
j_gene: TRBJ2-1

CDR3nt: TGTGCCAGTAGCTTGAACAGTCTCCAAAATTCACCCCTCCACTTT
CDR3aa: CASSLNSLQNSPLHF
d_gene: NA
v_gene: TRBV19
abundance: NA
j_gene: TRBJ1-6

CDR3nt: TGTGCCAGCGGCGACAGGGATTTAAATGAAAAACTGTTTTTT
CDR3aa: CASGDRDLNEKLFF
d_gene: TRBD1
v_gene: TRBV28
abundance: NA
j_gene: TRBJ1-4

CDR3nt: TGTGCCAGCAGTTTAAGCCGGCGGGGGACCCAGTACTTC
CDR3aa: CASSLSRRGTQYF
d_gene: NA
v_gene: TRBV6-2/TRBV6-3
abundance: NA
j_gene: TRBJ2-5

CDR3nt: TGTGCCTGGGCTAGCGGGTGGGACGGGGAGCTGTTTTTT
CDR3aa: CAWASGWDGELFF
d_gene: TRBD2
v_gene: TRBV30
abundance: NA
j_gene: TRBJ2-2

CDR3nt: TGTGCCACCAGTGAGGGACAGAACTATGGCTACACCTTC
CDR3aa: CATSEGQNYGYTF
d_gene: TRBD1
v_gene: TRBV24-1
abundance: NA
j_gene: TRBJ1-2

CDR3nt: TGTGCCATCAGACCGAGCGGGGCCGGCAGCACAGATACGCAGTATTTT
CDR3aa: CAIRPSGAGSTDTQYF
d_gene: TRBD2
v_gene: TRBV10-3
abundance: NA
j_gene: TRBJ2-3

CDR3nt: TGTGCCAGCAGCCCGGAGGGGGCGGTGTACTATGGCTACACCTTC
CDR3aa: CASSPEGAVYYGYTF
d_gene: TRBD1
v_gene: TRBV5-4
abundance: NA
j_gene: TRBJ1-2

CDR3nt: TGTGCCTGGAGTATACGGACAGGGGCGATTGTGGCTCAGCCCCAGCATTTT
CDR3aa: CAWSIRTGAIVAQPQHF
d_gene: TRBD1
v_gene: TRBV30
abundance: NA
j_gene: TRBJ1-5

CDR3nt: TGTGCCACCAGTGGTAGGACAGGCACCAACGTAGAGGGCAATGAGCAGTTCTTC
CDR3aa: CATSGRTGTNVEGNEQFF
d_gene: TRBD1
v_gene: TRBV24-1
abundance: once
j_gene: TRBJ2-1

CDR3nt: TGTGCCAGCTCAACAATCGGGACAGGGGGACACGAGCAGTACTTC
CDR3aa: CASSTIGTGGHEQYF
d_gene: TRBD1
v_gene: TRBV18
abundance: NA
j_gene: TRBJ2-7

CDR3nt: TGTGCCAGCACCGACTCCGGGACACCCCAAGAGACCCAGTACTTC
CDR3aa: CASTDSGTPQETQYF
d_gene: NA
v_gene: TRBV6-6
abundance: NA
j_gene: TRBJ2-5

CDR3nt: TGTGCCAGCAGCCAGCGGGAAGAGACCCAGTACTTC
CDR3aa: CASSQREETQYF
d_gene: NA
v_gene: TRBV3-1/TRBV3-2
abundance: NA
j_gene: TRBJ2-5

CDR3nt: TGTGCCATCAGTTTCTTTACGCCGACAGGGGGCTCGGAGACCCAGTACTTC
CDR3aa: CAISFFTPTGGSETQYF
d_gene: TRBD1
v_gene: TRBV10-3
abundance: NA
j_gene: TRBJ2-5

CDR3nt: TGTGCCAGCAGCTTAGTTAATGCGCGGACTAGCGGGAGATATGAGCAGTTCTTC
CDR3aa: CASSLVNARTSGRYEQFF
d_gene: TRBD2
v_gene: TRBV11-2
abundance: NA
j_gene: TRBJ2-1